This T cell receptor (beta chain) was obtained from a study of T cells in Graves' hyperthyroidism and ophthalmopathy. The CDR3 loop spans 15 amino acids. V lost 6 bases to trimming and J lost 1 base; unmatched junction nucleotides: 5. Germline V CDR1 and CDR2: MNHNS, SASEGT. This clonotype was counted many times. From RNA transcripts, TCR beta CDR3 regions were amplified. The TCR CDR3 first-round RT-PCR relied on the HTBI primer set. TCRdb re-called the multiplex PCR reads through MiXCR, storing one row per CDR3 protein. The table has about 600,000 distinct CDR3 sequences, approximately 15% seen once. Sequenced input: blood. V and J are TRBV6-1 and TRBJ1-1; 10 bases are a match to TRBD1. The sequence was collected from a woman aged 18-29 years with Graves' ophthalmopathy. CDR3 region: CASSHRQGANTEAFF. CDR3 in DNA: TGTGCCAGCAGCCATAGACAGGGGGCGAACACTGAAGCTTTCTTT.